This T cell receptor (beta chain) was profiled in a study of molecular identifiers for immune sequencing clone quantification. Concerning this clonotype: The target antigen is unknown. Its ends do not fully match the called genes, so a read error is possible.

The CDR3 spans 13 residues. Germline CDR1 SGHRS, CDR2 YFSETQ. TCRdb re-called the PCR reads with MiXCR, one entry per CDR3 protein. The table lists 460,000 or so distinct CDR3 sequences, under 30% of them singletons, with approximately 0.8% in the top ten. Study-wide points: Detectable among some 950,000 naive cells, according to reports, was Jurkat TCR RNA spiked in from one cell.

This TCR derives from a human donor in good health. Some libraries in this study had Jurkat cell RNA spiked in. This chain links TRBV5-1 with TRBJ2-3, with 7 nucleotides matching TRBD2. The source material was naive CD8+ T cells from blood, with Jurkat cell RNA spiked in. Sample subset: FACS-sorted CD8+CD4-CCR7+CD45RA+ naive T cells. CDR3 DNA: TGCGCCAGCAGCGGACTAGGCACAGATATGCAGTATTTT. As protein: CASSGLGTDMQYF.